This TCR beta chain appears in the sequencing data of a study of blood T cell repertoires in COVID-19. There are 15 residues in the CDR3. CDR1 and CDR2 (germline): LGHDT, YNNKEL (reference sequence). The ends were cut back, 1 base at V and 5 bases at J, with 14 bases in the middle. Sequencing used immunoSEQ multiplex PCR; TCRdb keeps in-frame clones, though not all of them. The repertoire holds roughly 23,000 clones, with around 94% as singletons. Sequencing was performed on peripheral blood. The V call is TRBV3-1 (or the pseudogene TRBV3-2), the J call TRBJ2-5; D is possibly TRBD1 (5 bases). The TCR originated in a woman aged 45-59 years with active COVID-19. The chain's CDR3 is CASSQGMARAETQYF. CDR3 sequence (DNA): TGTGCCAGCAGCCAAGGAATGGCCAGGGCGGAGACCCAGTACTTC.